This T cell receptor (beta chain) emerged from a study of regulatory T cells in long-lasting Graves disease. Germline CDR1 and CDR2: SEHNR and FQNEAQ (reference sequence). This CDR3 comprises 14 residues. V was shortened by 3 bases and J by 5 bases, with 14 bases between the two germline ends. Study results and limitations: Possibly, accuracy suffered from the small sample size. Comparison showed that persistent patients shared more public clonotypes (over 2,500) than new patients (over 950). Repertoires from persistent disease leaned toward TRBV28, TRBJ1-2 and TRBJ2-5.

The authors built TCR beta libraries using iRepertoire HTBI primers and Arm-PCR of CDR3 regions. TCRdb processed the multiplex PCR reads anew with MiXCR; each CDR3 protein has one entry. The sample lists approximately 400,000 distinct CDR3 sequences, less than 25% occurring once. Time point noted: persistent/refractory GD, antithyroid drugs over 5 years with positive TRAb. RNA from PBMCs was the source of the TCR library. Clinicians diagnosed Graves' disease using American Thyroid Association guidelines. A word on this clonotype: Its antigen is as yet unknown. This may arise from a read error, as a much more abundant clone is one base away. The conserved closing phenylalanine or tryptophan is absent in this CDR3, likely reflecting a read error.

Source: peripheral blood mononuclear cells (PBMCs), taken when the disease was refractory, from a patient treated with antithyroid drugs. This sequence was found in a female donor with Graves disease. This chain uses TRBV7-9 with TRBJ2-7, with a possible D match to TRBD2 (5 bases). The CDR3 DNA reads TGTGCCAGCAGCTTTGGAGGTAGCTACGACGAGCAGTACCTC. Amino acid sequence: CASSFGGSYDEQYL.